The entry below gives a single TCR beta chain sequence along with its context. The isolated RNA, all of it, was reverse transcribed, so expressed TCRB transcripts were what got sequenced. Assay: immunoSEQ multiplex PCR; the TCRdb copy retains only in-frame clones and omits some. This sample has fewer than 250,000 clones, with around 68% found just once. The CDR3 has 14 residues. The germline gives CDR1 GTSNPN, CDR2 SVGIG (reference sequence). These data are taken from a study of beta chain features in type 1 diabetes. The sequencing input was naive CD4+ T cells from blood. The chain is built from TRBV30 and TRBJ1-2, with D perhaps matching TRBD1 (5 bases). The source of this sequence is a man aged 25-45 years in good health. CDR3 amino acids: CVVGEGLGMGGYTF. CDR3 bases: TGTGTCGTTGGAGAGGGGCTTGGTATGGGTGGCTACACCTTC. Based on the CDR3 plus reference TRBV30 and TRBJ1-2, the full variable domain is SQTIHQWPATLVQPVGSPLSLECTVEGTSNPNLYWYRQAAGRGLQLLFYSVGIGQISSEVPQNLSASRPQDRQFILSSKKLLLSDSGFYLCVVGEGLGMGGYTFGSGTRLTVV.